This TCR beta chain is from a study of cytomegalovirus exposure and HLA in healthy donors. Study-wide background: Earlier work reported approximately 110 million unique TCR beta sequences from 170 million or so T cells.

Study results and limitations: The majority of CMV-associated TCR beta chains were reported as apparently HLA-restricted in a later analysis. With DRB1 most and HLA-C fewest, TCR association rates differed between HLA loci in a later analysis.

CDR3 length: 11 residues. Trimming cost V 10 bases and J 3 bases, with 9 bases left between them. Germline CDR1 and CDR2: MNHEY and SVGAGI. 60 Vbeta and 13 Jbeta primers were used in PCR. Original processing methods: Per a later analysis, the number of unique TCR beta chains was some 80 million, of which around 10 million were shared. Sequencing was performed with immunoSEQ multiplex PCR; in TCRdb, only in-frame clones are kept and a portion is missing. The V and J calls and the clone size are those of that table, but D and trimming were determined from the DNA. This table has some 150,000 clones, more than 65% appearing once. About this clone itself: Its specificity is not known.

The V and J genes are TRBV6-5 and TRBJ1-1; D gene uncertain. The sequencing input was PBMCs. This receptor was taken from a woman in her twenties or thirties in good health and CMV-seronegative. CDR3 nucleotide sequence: TGTGCCACCAGACTACACACTGAAGCTTTCTTT. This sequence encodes CATRLHTEAFF.